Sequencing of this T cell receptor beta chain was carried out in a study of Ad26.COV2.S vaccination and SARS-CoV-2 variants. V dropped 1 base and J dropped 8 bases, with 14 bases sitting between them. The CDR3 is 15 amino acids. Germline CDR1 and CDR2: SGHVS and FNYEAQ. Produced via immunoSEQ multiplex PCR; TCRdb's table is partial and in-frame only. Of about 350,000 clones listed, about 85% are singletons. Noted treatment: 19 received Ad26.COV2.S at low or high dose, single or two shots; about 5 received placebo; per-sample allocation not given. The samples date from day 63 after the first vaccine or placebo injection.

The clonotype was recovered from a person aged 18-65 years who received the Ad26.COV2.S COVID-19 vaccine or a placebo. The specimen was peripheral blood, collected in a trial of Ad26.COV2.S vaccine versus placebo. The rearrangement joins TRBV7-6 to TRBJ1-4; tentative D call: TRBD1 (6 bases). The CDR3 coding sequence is TGTGCCAGCAGCTTAGATCCGGGGGCCGAAGAAAAACTGTTTTTT. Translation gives CASSLDPGAEEKLFF.